This TCR beta chain was captured by sequencing in a study of blood T cell repertoires in COVID-19. The CDR3 has 16 residues. Germline V lookup: CDR1 SGDLS, CDR2 YYNGEE. V shed 3 bases and J 3 bases; nucleotides not matched to a gene: 10. Here immunoSEQ multiplex PCR was the method, and the copy in TCRdb shows in-frame clones only, minus some. Found here are 400,000 to 500,000 clones, 88% of them singletons; the top ten hold 1.5% to 2%. The V call is TRBV9, the J call TRBJ2-3, with 7 bases identical to TRBD2. This clonotype was sampled from a woman in her thirties or forties who had recovered from COVID-19. The specimen sequenced was PBMCs or T cells enriched from blood (not recorded which). The CDR3 sequence is CASSAPLAGVTDTQYF. The CDR3 DNA reads TGTGCCAGCAGCGCTCCGTTGGCGGGAGTTACAGATACGCAGTATTTT.